Listed below are T cell receptor beta chains from one sample, sequenced in a study of lymphopenia after photon versus proton radiotherapy. The table came from immunoSEQ multiplex PCR; TCRdb's copy has only in-frame clones and leaves some out. This sample has 25,000 to 40,000 clones, with 84% found just once. This specimen consisted of peripheral blood, obtained from a patient treated with proton-based radiotherapy. These TCRs come from a woman between 70 and 85 years old with pancreatic cancer. The CDR3 runs from the conserved cysteine through the conserved F or W. The D gene is left open where the match is weak. A row's size may be missing; if present it is once, few, many or a size class.

J gene: TRBJ1-1; clone size: NA; V gene: TRBV5-1; D gene: NA; CDR3 protein: CASSLVAGSTEAFF; CDR3 DNA: TGCGCCAGCAGCTTGGTGGCGGGAAGCACTGAAGCTTTCTTT
J gene: TRBJ2-5; clone size: few; V gene: TRBV7-3; D gene: TRBD2; CDR3 protein: CASSHRLAGQRETQYF; CDR3 DNA: TGTGCCAGCAGCCACCGACTAGCGGGTCAGAGGGAGACCCAGTACTTC
J gene: TRBJ2-1; clone size: once; V gene: TRBV27; D gene: TRBD2; CDR3 protein: CASSPFGAGGTSGSLGQFF; CDR3 DNA: TGTGCCAGCAGTCCCTTTGGAGCGGGGGGGACTAGCGGGAGTTTGGGGCAGTTCTTC
J gene: TRBJ1-2; clone size: NA; V gene: TRBV28; D gene: NA; CDR3 protein: CASSSATPLGGYTF; CDR3 DNA: TGTGCCAGCAGTTCAGCGACTCCCCTGGGAGGCTACACCTTC
J gene: TRBJ2-1; clone size: NA; V gene: TRBV11-2; D gene: TRBD2; CDR3 protein: CASSHSSGRELGDNEQFF; CDR3 DNA: TGTGCCAGCAGCCATTCTAGCGGGAGGGAGCTGGGGGACAATGAGCAGTTCTTC
J gene: TRBJ2-1; clone size: NA; V gene: TRBV28; D gene: TRBD2; CDR3 protein: CASSSLAGVVWNEQFF; CDR3 DNA: TGTGCCAGCAGTTCCTTAGCGGGAGTGGTTTGGAATGAGCAGTTCTTC
J gene: TRBJ2-7; clone size: few; V gene: TRBV11-2; D gene: NA; CDR3 protein: CASSLAGVGMSYEQYF; CDR3 DNA: TGTGCCAGCAGCTTAGCAGGCGTGGGTATGAGCTACGAGCAGTACTTC
J gene: TRBJ2-2; clone size: NA; V gene: TRBV5-6; D gene: NA; CDR3 protein: CASSLVDRNTGELFF; CDR3 DNA: TGTGCCAGCAGCTTGGTCGACAGGAACACCGGGGAGCTGTTTTTT
J gene: TRBJ2-5; clone size: NA; V gene: TRBV7-2; D gene: NA; CDR3 protein: CASSYNPMTEQETQYF; CDR3 DNA: TGTGCCAGCAGCTATAATCCAATGACGGAGCAAGAGACCCAGTACTTC
J gene: TRBJ2-1; clone size: NA; V gene: TRBV4-1; D gene: TRBD2; CDR3 protein: CASSQLPGTNVAYNEQFF; CDR3 DNA: TGCGCCAGCAGCCAGCTCCCCGGGACTAACGTTGCCTACAATGAGCAGTTCTTC
J gene: TRBJ2-7; clone size: NA; V gene: TRBV7-9; D gene: NA; CDR3 protein: CASSLAGAYEQYF; CDR3 DNA: TGTGCCAGCAGCTTAGCGGGGGCCTACGAGCAGTACTTC
J gene: TRBJ2-7; clone size: NA; V gene: TRBV28; D gene: TRBD2; CDR3 protein: CASSSGLDYEQYF; CDR3 DNA: TGTGCCAGCAGTTCGGGACTAGATTACGAGCAGTACTTC
J gene: TRBJ1-4; clone size: NA; V gene: TRBV14; D gene: TRBD1; CDR3 protein: CASSQSQGAGEKLFF; CDR3 DNA: TGTGCCAGCAGCCAGTCACAGGGGGCAGGTGAAAAACTGTTTTTT
J gene: TRBJ1-4; clone size: NA; V gene: TRBV5-1; D gene: NA; CDR3 protein: CASSPSLSTNEKLFF; CDR3 DNA: TGCGCCAGCAGCCCTTCGTTATCTACTAATGAAAAACTGTTTTTT
J gene: TRBJ2-5; clone size: NA; V gene: TRBV11-2; D gene: NA; CDR3 protein: CASSQSGATQTQYF; CDR3 DNA: TGTGCCAGCAGCCAAAGTGGAGCTACTCAGACCCAGTACTTC
J gene: TRBJ2-7; clone size: NA; V gene: TRBV29-1; D gene: TRBD1; CDR3 protein: CSVGTADYEQYF; CDR3 DNA: TGCAGCGTCGGGACAGCTGACTACGAGCAGTACTTC
J gene: TRBJ2-3; clone size: NA; V gene: TRBV5-1; D gene: TRBD2; CDR3 protein: CASSIGTSIGTDTQYF; CDR3 DNA: TGCGCCAGCAGCATAGGGACTAGTATTGGGACAGATACGCAGTATTTT
J gene: TRBJ1-1; clone size: NA; V gene: TRBV7-9; D gene: NA; CDR3 protein: CASSLEKGPEAFF; CDR3 DNA: TGTGCCAGCAGCTTAGAGAAGGGACCTGAAGCTTTCTTT
J gene: TRBJ2-3; clone size: NA; V gene: TRBV7-2; D gene: NA; CDR3 protein: CASSLAPGARDTQYF; CDR3 DNA: TGTGCCAGCAGCTTAGCGCCGGGGGCCAGAGATACGCAGTATTTT
J gene: TRBJ1-4; clone size: NA; V gene: TRBV7-2; D gene: TRBD1; CDR3 protein: CASSSQTGGNEKLFF; CDR3 DNA: TGTGCCAGCAGCTCCCAGACAGGGGGTAATGAAAAACTGTTTTTT
J gene: TRBJ2-5; clone size: NA; V gene: TRBV27; D gene: NA; CDR3 protein: CASSPQGPWVKETQYF; CDR3 DNA: TGTGCCAGCAGTCCACAAGGACCGTGGGTCAAGGAGACCCAGTACTTC
J gene: TRBJ1-4; clone size: NA; V gene: TRBV29-1; D gene: NA; CDR3 protein: CSGGGLGVGEKLFF; CDR3 DNA: TGCAGCGGCGGGGGTTTGGGCGTGGGAGAAAAACTGTTTTTT
J gene: TRBJ2-3; clone size: once; V gene: TRBV25-1; D gene: TRBD2; CDR3 protein: CASSPYASGRKTDTQYF; CDR3 DNA: TGTGCCAGCAGCCCATACGCTAGCGGGAGGAAGACAGATACGCAGTATTTT
J gene: TRBJ2-7; clone size: medium-sized; V gene: TRBV6-5; D gene: NA; CDR3 protein: CASSPTGSPYEQYF; CDR3 DNA: TGTGCCAGCAGCCCGACAGGTTCACCCTACGAGCAGTACTTC
J gene: TRBJ2-7; clone size: NA; V gene: TRBV15; D gene: TRBD2; CDR3 protein: CATSSIGRTGSYEQYF; CDR3 DNA: TGTGCCACCAGCAGCATCGGGAGGACGGGCTCCTACGAGCAGTACTTC
J gene: TRBJ2-7; clone size: NA; V gene: TRBV7-6; D gene: TRBD2; CDR3 protein: CASSLGGTSGSLNEQYF; CDR3 DNA: TGTGCCAGCAGCTTAGGGGGGACTAGCGGGAGTCTCAACGAGCAGTACTTC
J gene: TRBJ2-5; clone size: NA; V gene: TRBV7-9; D gene: NA; CDR3 protein: CASSLVEGVETQYF; CDR3 DNA: TGTGCCAGCAGCTTAGTGGAGGGGGTAGAGACCCAGTACTTC
J gene: TRBJ1-2; clone size: NA; V gene: TRBV5-1; D gene: NA; CDR3 protein: CASRGENYGYTF; CDR3 DNA: TGCGCCAGCAGAGGGGAAAACTATGGCTACACCTTC
J gene: TRBJ2-3; clone size: NA; V gene: TRBV28; D gene: NA; CDR3 protein: CASSSGQSTDTQYF; CDR3 DNA: TGTGCCAGCAGTTCAGGACAGAGCACAGATACGCAGTATTTT
J gene: TRBJ2-3; clone size: NA; V gene: TRBV29-1; D gene: NA; CDR3 protein: CSVILAGRRTDTQYF; CDR3 DNA: TGCAGCGTTATCTTGGCGGGCAGACGCACAGATACGCAGTATTTT
J gene: TRBJ2-2; clone size: NA; V gene: TRBV9; D gene: TRBD2; CDR3 protein: CASSVASLAGLRSGELFF; CDR3 DNA: TGTGCCAGCAGCGTAGCGTCCCTAGCGGGATTAAGGTCCGGGGAGCTGTTTTTT